Listed below are T cell receptor beta chains from one sample, sequenced in a study of blood T cell repertoires in COVID-19. The method was immunoSEQ multiplex PCR; TCRdb's version includes in-frame clones alone and lacks a portion of them. The top ten clones hold roughly 2% of a sample with about 400,000 clones, 88% of them seen once. What was sequenced was PBMCs or T cells enriched from blood (not recorded which). These TCRs come from a woman aged 40 to 50 with acute COVID-19. Both conserved end residues are part of each CDR3. A D gene is named only where the DNA matches it firmly. Only part of the rows carry a size: once, few, many, or a class if the clone is expanded.

cdr3_nt cdr3_aa clone_size d_call j_call v_call
TGTGCCAGCAGTAAATTGAGGAACACTGAAGCTTTCTTT CASSKLRNTEAFF NA NA TRBJ1-1 TRBV6-5
TGTGCAAGTCGGGAAGGGTCCTTCGGGGGGCCCCAGCATTTT CASREGSFGGPQHF few NA TRBJ1-5 TRBV12-2
TGCAGCGTTGAAAGCCCCAAGTACAATGAGCAGTTCTTC CSVESPKYNEQFF NA NA TRBJ2-1 TRBV29-1
TGTGCCAGTAGTACCTCTCACGTTAGCGGGGGGCCCACAGATACGCAGTATTTT CASSTSHVSGGPTDTQYF NA TRBD2 TRBJ2-3 TRBV19
TGTGCCAGCAGCGTAGACCCGGCAGGGGGTCACTATGGCTACACCTTC CASSVDPAGGHYGYTF NA TRBD1 TRBJ1-2 TRBV9
TGTGCCAGCAGCCAAGATTGGTCTAGCGGCGAGCAGTACTTC CASSQDWSSGEQYF NA TRBD2 TRBJ2-7 TRBV14
TGTGCCAGCAGCCAAGGATACAGCAGGGCCTACAATGAGCAGTTCTTC CASSQGYSRAYNEQFF NA NA TRBJ2-1 TRBV14
TGTGCCAGCAGTGAGTTATGGGGGAGGACTGAAGCTTTCTTT CASSELWGRTEAFF few NA TRBJ1-1 TRBV6-1
TGTGCCAGCAGCCTACAGGGGGCGTTGGGCACTGAAGCTTTCTTT CASSLQGALGTEAFF NA TRBD1 TRBJ1-1 TRBV11-2
TGTGCCAGCAGCTTGGGGAGGTGGGACACCGGGGAGCTGTTTTTT CASSLGRWDTGELFF NA NA TRBJ2-2 TRBV5-4
TGTGCCAGCAGTTTGGACAGGGCGTTTGGTTCACCCCTCCACTTT CASSLDRAFGSPLHF few TRBD1 TRBJ1-6 TRBV6-2/TRBV6-3
TGCGCCAGCAGTGAGAATTTAGGGCAGGGATCAGATACGCAGTATTTT CASSENLGQGSDTQYF NA NA TRBJ2-3 TRBV10-2
TGTGCCAGCAGTTATTTGGGACAGGGATACGAGCAGTACTTC CASSYLGQGYEQYF many TRBD1 TRBJ2-7 TRBV6-5
TGTGCCACCAGCAGAGATTTGCCGACAGGGGCGGGTGGCTACACCTTC CATSRDLPTGAGGYTF NA TRBD1 TRBJ1-2 TRBV15
TGTGCCAGCAACTTTCGGGGAAACACCATATATTTT CASNFRGNTIYF NA NA TRBJ1-3 TRBV12-3/TRBV12-4
TGTGCCAGCCGAGGGGGAAATCCTCCCGGAAACACCATATATTTT CASRGGNPPGNTIYF NA NA TRBJ1-3 TRBV2
TGTGCCACCAGCAGAGATCGGCCGCCTAGCTCTGGAAACACCATATATTTT CATSRDRPPSSGNTIYF NA NA TRBJ1-3 TRBV15
TGCAGCGCCTATACAGGGTATAATGGCTACACCTTC CSAYTGYNGYTF NA NA TRBJ1-2 TRBV29-1
TGTGCCAGCAGGACTGGACAGGGCTCTGGAAACACCATATATTTT CASRTGQGSGNTIYF few TRBD1 TRBJ1-3 TRBV6-5
TGTGCCAGCAGTACCTCCGGGACAGGCGGGGATGAAAAACTGTTTTTT CASSTSGTGGDEKLFF NA TRBD1 TRBJ1-4 TRBV6-6
TGTGCCAGCAGTGGGGGCAGGGAAGGGCCCAAAAACATTCAGTACTTC CASSGGREGPKNIQYF NA NA TRBJ2-4 TRBV6-1
TGTGCCAGCAGCTTAGCCACAGACTCCTACGAGCAGTACTTC CASSLATDSYEQYF NA NA TRBJ2-7 TRBV5-6
TGTGCCAGCAGTGAATGGCGGGAGGGGTCACCCCTCCACTTT CASSEWREGSPLHF once NA TRBJ1-6 TRBV6-1
TGTGCCAGTTCGGGACAGCTTGAAGCTTTCTTT CASSGQLEAFF NA TRBD1 TRBJ1-1 TRBV7-8
TGCAGTGCTAGTCGGGGCTATAATTCACCCCTCCACTTT CSASRGYNSPLHF NA NA TRBJ1-6 TRBV20-1
TGTGCCACCAGTGATTTCCGGGATGAGCAGTACTTC CATSDFRDEQYF NA NA TRBJ2-7 TRBV24-1
TGTGCCAGCAGTCTAGACAGCAGCTCCTATAATTCACCCCTCCACTTT CASSLDSSSYNSPLHF few NA TRBJ1-6 TRBV6-6
TGTGCCAGCAGCCGACAGGTTTCTAATTCACCCCTCCACTTT CASSRQVSNSPLHF NA NA TRBJ1-6 TRBV11-2
TGTGCCAGCAGTATATTAGGGACGGGGGAGCCCCAGCATTTT CASSILGTGEPQHF few NA TRBJ1-5 TRBV5-8
TGTGCCAGCAGCTTGTACGGGACAGGGATACGCCTGCAGTTCTTC CASSLYGTGIRLQFF NA TRBD1 TRBJ2-1 TRBV13
TGTGCCTGGAGGCGGGGCCCCCGGAACACTGAAGCTTTCTTT CAWRRGPRNTEAFF NA NA TRBJ1-1 TRBV30
TGTGCCTGGAGCCGGGGCAATGAGCAGTTCTTC CAWSRGNEQFF NA NA TRBJ2-1 TRBV30
TGTGCCAGCTCACCAAGTCAGGGGACAGACAATGAGCAGTTCTTC CASSPSQGTDNEQFF once TRBD1 TRBJ2-1 TRBV18